These 8 T cell receptor beta chains came from one sample sequenced in a study of blood T cell repertoires in COVID-19. This table comes from immunoSEQ multiplex PCR, and its TCRdb copy is limited to in-frame clones, with some not included. In the table there are approximately 140,000 clones, over 75% of which are singletons. Sequences were obtained from PBMCs or T cells enriched from blood (not recorded which). The receptors originated from a man aged 50-59 years in a cohort exposed to, infected with or recovered from COVID-19 (not recorded which).

The chain carries TRBV19 and TRBJ2-1, with D possibly being TRBD2 (5 bases). Germline-derived CDR1 and CDR2 are LNHDA and SQIVND (reference sequence). The CDR3 spans 13 residues. The V end lost 3 bases, the J end lost 4 bases, and 7 bases lay between the germline ends. CDR3 coding DNA: TGTGCCAGTAGTATCCCGGGGTACAATGAGCAGTTCTTC. Protein: CASSIPGYNEQFF. Together with reference TRBV19 and TRBJ2-1, the CDR3 gives the full variable domain: DGGITQSPKYLFRKEGQNVTLSCEQNLNHDAMYWYRQDPGQGLRLIYYSQIVNDFQKGDIAEGYSVSREKKESFPLTVTSAQKNPTAFYLCASSIPGYNEQFFGPGTRLTVL.

This sequence joins TRBV10-3 and TRBJ2-3; a possible D gene is TRBD1 (6 bases). Germline CDR1 reads ENHRY; CDR2 reads SYGVKD. V lost 6 bases and J 3 bases, leaving 10 bases between the germline ends. The CDR3 length is 13 residues. The CDR3 reads CAISTGQTDTQYF. The CDR3 DNA sequence: TGTGCCATCAGCACCGGACAGACAGATACGCAGTATTTT.

This clone was detected only once. The rearrangement uses TRBV6-5 and TRBJ2-1; D unclear. V was clipped by 2 bases and J by 8 bases, with 10 bases between them. Germline CDR1 MNHEY, CDR2 SVGAGI. This CDR3 spans 13 amino acids. CDR3 residues: CASSYASWYEQFF. The CDR3 region has the DNA TGTGCCAGCAGTTACGCTAGTTGGTATGAGCAGTTCTTC.

The rearrangement uses TRBV6-4 and TRBJ1-1; D remains unclear. The CDR3 covers 14 residues. Per the germline V gene, CDR1 is MRHNA and CDR2 is SNTAGT. The V end lost 3 bases, the J end lost 1 base, and 9 bases lay between the germline ends. CDR3 DNA: TGTGCCAGCAGTGATAGCCACCAGAACACTGAAGCTTTCTTT. It codes for CASSDSHQNTEAFF.

The CDR3 coding sequence is TGTGCCAGCTCTTCGGGACAGGGATCTGGGGCCAACGTCCTGACTTTC. It encodes CASSSGQGSGANVLTF. The rearrangement uses TRBV25-1 and TRBJ2-6; 9 bases line up with TRBD1. CDR3 length equals 16 residues. After removal of 8 bases from V and 1 base from J, the junction contained 6 bases not matched to a gene. CDR1 MGHDK and CDR2 SYGVNS come from the germline V gene.

The genes are TRBV7-9 and TRBJ2-3; 13 bases map to TRBD2. Germline-derived CDR1 and CDR2 are SEHNR and FQNEAQ (reference sequence). This CDR3 has 16 residues. Unmatched junction bases numbered 4, after V lost 5 bases and J lost 2 bases. CDR3 bases: TGTGCCAGCAGCCTGGGACTAGCGGGGTCCACAGATACGCAGTATTTT. Amino acids: CASSLGLAGSTDTQYF. Drawing the rest from reference TRBV7-9 and TRBJ2-3, the complete variable domain is DTGVSQNPRHKITKRGQNVTFRCDPISEHNRLYWYRQTLGQGPEFLTYFQNEAQLEKSRLLSDRFSAERPKGSFSTLEIQRTEQGDSAMYLCASSLGLAGSTDTQYFGPGTRLTVL.

The V gene is TRBV9, the J gene TRBJ2-7; 8 bases fit TRBD1. CDR1 and CDR2 (germline): SGDLS, YYNGEE. The ends lost 0 bases at V and 5 bases at J; junction bases unmatched: 4. The CDR3 has 14 amino acids. The CDR3 bases are TGTGCCAGCAGCGTAGGGACAGGGAAGGACGAGCAGTACTTC. Protein: CASSVGTGKDEQYF.

The CDR3 region is CASSIDLGVNPYEQYF. In nucleotides, the CDR3 is TGTGCCAGTAGTATAGATCTCGGGGTAAATCCCTACGAGCAGTACTTC. The V and J genes are TRBV19 and TRBJ2-7, with a tentative D call TRBD2 (5 bases). The CDR3 has 16 residues. In germline, CDR1 is LNHDA, CDR2 SQIVND (reference sequence). Trimming removed 0 bases at V and 2 bases at J, with 14 bases between. The full variable domain, rest sourced from reference TRBV19 and TRBJ2-7, is DGGITQSPKYLFRKEGQNVTLSCEQNLNHDAMYWYRQDPGQGLRLIYYSQIVNDFQKGDIAEGYSVSREKKESFPLTVTSAQKNPTAFYLCASSIDLGVNPYEQYFGPGTRLTVT.